Below, 16 T cell receptor beta chains from the same sample are listed, as sequenced in a study of cytomegalovirus exposure and HLA in healthy donors. The PCR employed 60 Vbeta primers together with 13 Jbeta primers. The repertoire was sequenced with immunoSEQ multiplex PCR; TCRdb's copy has only in-frame clones and lacks some. The sample yields 130,000 to 150,000 clones, roughly 68% seen once. The sample was PBMCs. These receptors were obtained from a man in his fifties or sixties in good health and CMV-seronegative.

In its sample, this clone was seen once. The chain couples TRBV6-5 to TRBJ2-7; no reliable D call. Trimming shortened V by 9 bases and J by 4 bases, and 16 bases separated the two germline ends. The V gene's germline CDR1 is MNHEY and CDR2 SVGAGI. This CDR3 has 13 amino acids. The CDR3, as DNA: TGTGCCAGTTTCTCCCTATTCGAGTACGAGCAGTACTTC. Its protein is CASFSLFEYEQYF.

This clone was recorded only once. This sequence joins TRBV11-1 and TRBJ2-5; TRBD2 might be the D (6 bases). The length of the CDR3 is 15 residues. CDR1 and CDR2 from the germline V gene are SGHAT and FQDESV (reference sequence). Trimming cost V 10 bases and J 4 bases, with 22 bases left between them. The CDR3 loop reads CATSPGGNTGETQYF. The CDR3 DNA is TGTGCCACCTCACCCGGCGGGAACACGGGAGAGACCCAGTACTTC.

This clone showed up just a few times. CDR3 nucleotides: TGTGCCAGCAGCTTATCCGACAGGGGCTACGAGCAGTACTTC. Encoded protein: CASSLSDRGYEQYF. The chain employs TRBV7-6 and TRBJ2-7, with 8 bases that match TRBD1. CDR1 is SGHVS, CDR2 FNYEAQ, per germline. The CDR3 has 14 amino acids. Trimming cost V 2 bases and J 3 bases; bases outside gene matches: 3.

This clone was counted only a few times. The genes are TRBV18 and TRBJ2-5, with TRBD2 as a possible D gene (6 bases). Trimming removed 6 bases from V and 0 bases from J, with 8 bases in between. Germline CDR1 is KGHSH and CDR2 is LQKENI. The CDR3 extends over 13 amino acids. CDR3 nucleotides: TGTGCCAGCTCGGGCGGGGACCAAGAGACCCAGTACTTC. It is translated as CASSGGDQETQYF.

The CDR3 protein is CASSQEEQAAPYGYTF. The CDR3 nucleotides are TGCGCCAGCAGCCAAGAAGAACAGGCGGCCCCCTATGGCTACACCTTC. The V and J genes are TRBV4-3 and TRBJ1-2; perhaps TRBD1 as D (5 bases). In germline, CDR1 is LGHNA, CDR2 YSLEER. This CDR3 has 16 amino acids. The V end was cut by 0 bases, the J end by 4 bases, with 15 bases between.

The gene calls are TRBV5-1 and TRBJ2-2; perhaps TRBD1 as D (5 bases). Germline V gives CDR1 SGHRS, CDR2 YFSETQ. The CDR3 runs 15 residues. V dropped 3 bases and J dropped 6 bases, with 15 bases sitting between them. The CDR3 loop is CASSSIRQTAGELFF. The DNA of the CDR3 is TGCGCCAGCAGCTCCATACGACAGACGGCCGGGGAGCTGTTTTTT.

This clone showed up just a few times. The V call is TRBV30, the J call TRBJ1-5, with 7 bases that match TRBD1. After removal of 3 bases from V and 4 bases from J, the junction contained 6 bases not matched to a gene. This CDR3 has 14 residues. Germline lookup yields CDR1 GTSNPN and CDR2 SVGIG (reference sequence). The CDR3 spells CAWRTGQPNQPQHF. CDR3 sequence (DNA): TGTGCCTGGAGGACGGGACAGCCGAATCAGCCCCAGCATTTT.

This chain joins TRBV9 and TRBJ2-7; a possible D gene is TRBD1 (6 bases). The V end lost 0 bases, the J end lost 1 base, and 8 bases lay between the germline ends. There are 14 residues in the CDR3. From germline, CDR1 is SGDLS and CDR2 YYNGEE. CDR3 coding DNA: TGTGCCAGCAGCGTAGGGGACACTTCCTACGAGCAGTACTTC. This codes for CASSVGDTSYEQYF. The full variable domain, its missing parts supplied by reference TRBV9 and TRBJ2-7, is DSGVTQTPKHLITATGQRVTLRCSPRSGDLSVYWYQQSLDQGLQFLIQYYNGEERAKGNILERFSAQQFPDLHSELNLSSLELGDSALYFCASSVGDTSYEQYFGPGTRLTVT.

The chain is built from TRBV25-1 and TRBJ1-1; a weak D match, TRBD1 (5 bases). The germline V and J ends were trimmed by 5 bases and 2 bases, with 18 bases remaining between them. The CDR3 is 16 residues long. The V gene's germline CDR1 is MGHDK and CDR2 SYGVNS. The DNA of the CDR3 is TGTGCCAGCAGTCCTGCGGGGGGGGTTAGAAACACTGAAGCTTTCTTT. Residues: CASSPAGGVRNTEAFF. Based on the CDR3 plus reference TRBV25-1 and TRBJ1-1, the full variable domain is EADIYQTPRYLVIGTGKKITLECSQTMGHDKMYWYQQDPGMELHLIHYSYGVNSTEKGDLSSESTVSRIRTEHFPLTLESARPSHTSQYLCASSPAGGVRNTEAFFGQGTRLTVV.

This chain uses TRBV10-3 with TRBJ1-5, with TRBD1 identical over 11 bases. The CDR3 sequence is 15 residues long. Trimming at V came to 7 bases and at J to 3 bases, leaving 5 bases not matched to a gene. CDR1 and CDR2 (germline): ENHRY, SYGVKD. The CDR3, as DNA: TGTGCCATCAAGCCGGGACAGGGGGACAATCAGCCCCAGCATTTT. As protein: CAIKPGQGDNQPQHF.

This clone was detected a few times. V and J are TRBV6-5 and TRBJ1-3, with 9 bases that match TRBD1. This CDR3 region has 14 residues. CDR1 and CDR2 (germline): MNHEY, SVGAGI. The ends lost 6 bases at V and 4 bases at J; junction bases unmatched: 4. CDR3 nucleotide sequence: TGTGCCAGCAGAGCCACAGGGGGCGGAAACACCATATATTTT. Its protein product is CASRATGGGNTIYF.

V is TRBV30 and J is TRBJ2-1; 10 bases agree with TRBD2. V gave up 5 bases and J gave up 8 bases; unmatched junction bases: 6. The CDR3 runs 13 residues. The germline CDR1 and CDR2 sequences are GTSNPN and SVGIG (reference sequence). This CDR3 is CAWQSGRVDEQFF. CDR3 bases: TGTGCCTGGCAGAGCGGGAGGGTCGATGAGCAGTTCTTC. Supplemented by reference TRBV30 and TRBJ2-1, the full variable domain reads SQTIHQWPATLVQPVGSPLSLECTVEGTSNPNLYWYRQAAGRGLQLLFYSVGIGQISSEVPQNLSASRPQDRQFILSSKKLLLSDSGFYLCAWQSGRVDEQFFGPGTRLTVL.

The chain joins TRBV10-1 to TRBJ2-2, with 9 bases that match TRBD1. Trimming cost V 6 bases and J 7 bases; bases outside gene matches: 12. The CDR3 covers 16 residues. Germline CDR1 WNHNN, CDR2 SYGVQD (reference sequence). CDR3 in amino acids: CASSSTGTGSIGELFF. The DNA of the CDR3 is TGCGCCAGCAGCAGCACAGGGACAGGGTCGATCGGGGAGCTGTTTTTT.

The V and J genes are TRBV6-1 and TRBJ2-3; 11 positions match TRBD2. The CDR3 has 18 amino acids. Losses at the gene ends were 3 bases for V and 5 bases for J; bases not matched to a gene: 13. CDR1 and CDR2 (germline): MNHNS, SASEGT. The CDR3 loop reads CASSETLVAGGPRDTQYF. CDR3 nucleotide sequence: TGTGCCAGCAGTGAGACCTTAGTAGCGGGAGGGCCTAGAGATACGCAGTATTTT.

The chain links TRBV11-2 to TRBJ1-3; D not resolved. Germline V gives CDR1 SGHAT, CDR2 FQNNGV. CDR3 length: 12 residues. Trimming took 1 base from V and 4 from J, leaving 2 bases between them. The chain's CDR3 is CASSLVGNTIYF. In DNA, the CDR3 is TGTGCCAGCAGCTTAGTAGGAAACACCATATATTTT.

This sequence joins TRBV6-1 and TRBJ2-3, with TRBD2 matching over 14 bases. Germline-derived CDR1 and CDR2 are MNHNS and SASEGT. The CDR3 runs to 16 residues. With V trimmed by 4 bases and J by 6 bases, 6 bases remained unmatched. CDR3 loop: CASSGWTSGRSDTQYF. CDR3 DNA sequence: TGTGCCAGCAGTGGATGGACTAGCGGGAGGTCGGATACGCAGTATTTT.